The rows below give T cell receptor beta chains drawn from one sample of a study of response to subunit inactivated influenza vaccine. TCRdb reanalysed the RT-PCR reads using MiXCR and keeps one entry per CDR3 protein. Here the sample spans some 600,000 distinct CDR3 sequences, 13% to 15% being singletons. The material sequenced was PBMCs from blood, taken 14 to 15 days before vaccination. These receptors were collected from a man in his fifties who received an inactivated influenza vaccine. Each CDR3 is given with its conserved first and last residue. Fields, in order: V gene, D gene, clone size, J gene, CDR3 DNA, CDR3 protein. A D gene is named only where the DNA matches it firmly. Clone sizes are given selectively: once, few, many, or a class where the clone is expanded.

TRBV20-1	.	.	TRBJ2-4	TGCAGTGCAGGCGATCAGGGGAAAAACATTCAGTACTTC	CSAGDQGKNIQYF
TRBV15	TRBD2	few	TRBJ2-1	TGTGCCACCAGCAGGGGTTTGGCGGGGGGGGATTACAATGAGCAGTTCTTC	CATSRGLAGGDYNEQFF
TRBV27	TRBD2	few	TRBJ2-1	TGTGCCAGCAGTTTATTGGAATTTGGGACTAGAAATGAGCAGTTCTTC	CASSLLEFGTRNEQFF
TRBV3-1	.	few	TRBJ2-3	TGTGCCAGCAGCCAAAAGGGGGACCCCACGCTAGTTACGCAGTATTTT	CASSQKGDPTLVTQYF
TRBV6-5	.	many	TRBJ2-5	TGTGCCAGCAGTATCCCTTCCCAAGAGACCCAGTACTTC	CASSIPSQETQYF
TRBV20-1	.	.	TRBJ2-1	TGCAGTGCTTTGGACTTCCGAGGAAGCAATGAGCAGTTCTTC	CSALDFRGSNEQFF
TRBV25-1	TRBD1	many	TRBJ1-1	TGTGCCAGCGTAGGGGGCGTGGGTACTGAAGCTTTCTTT	CASVGGVGTEAFF
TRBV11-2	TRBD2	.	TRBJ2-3	TGTGCCAGCAGTTCGGTCAGGACTAGTCAATCTGATACGCAGTATTTT	CASSSVRTSQSDTQYF
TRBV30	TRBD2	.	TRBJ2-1	TGTGCCTGGAGTGTAAGGGCTAGCGGCCTACTGTGGCAGTTCTTC	CAWSVRASGLLWQFF
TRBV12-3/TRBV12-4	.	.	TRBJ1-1	TGTGCCAGCAGACCCACCCTTACAGGGATCGGCACTGAAGCTTTCTTT	CASRPTLTGIGTEAFF
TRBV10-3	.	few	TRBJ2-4	TGTGCCATCAGTGAGTCCGCCGAAGCCAAAAACATTCAGTACTTC	CAISESAEAKNIQYF
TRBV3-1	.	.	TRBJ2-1	TGTGCCAGCAGCCAAGGGATTGCGGGAAGTTACAATGAGCAGTTCTTC	CASSQGIAGSYNEQFF
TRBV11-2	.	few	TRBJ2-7	TGTGCCAGCAGTTTCGGGAACGCGTGGCGATACGAGCAGTACTTC	CASSFGNAWRYEQYF
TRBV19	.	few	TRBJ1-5	TGTGCCAGTAGTACCACGGGTCATATTCAGCCCCAGCATTTT	CASSTTGHIQPQHF
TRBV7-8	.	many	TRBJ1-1	TGTGCCAGCAGCCCGATTACGGGAAACACTGAAGCTTTCTTT	CASSPITGNTEAFF
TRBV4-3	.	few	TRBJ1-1	TGCGCCAGCAGCCAAGTCTTTGGGACGGCCACTGAAGCTTTCTTT	CASSQVFGTATEAFF
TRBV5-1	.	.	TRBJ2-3	TGCGCCAGCAGCTTGGCCGCGGCGGGAAACACAGATACGCAGTATTTT	CASSLAAAGNTDTQYF
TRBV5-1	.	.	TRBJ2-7	TGCGCCAGCAGCTTATCAGCTCACGAGCAGTACTTC	CASSLSAHEQYF
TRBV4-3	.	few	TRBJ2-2	TGCGCCAGCAGCCAAGACGGCCGGGGAGGCGGGGAGCTGTTTTTT	CASSQDGRGGGELFF
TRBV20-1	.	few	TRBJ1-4	TGCAGTGTCCCATCTCCAGGGGTGGATGAAAAACTGTTTTTT	CSVPSPGVDEKLFF
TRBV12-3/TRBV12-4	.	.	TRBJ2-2	TGTGCCAGCAGTTTAGATAATGTAGGGGAGCTGTTTTTT	CASSLDNVGELFF
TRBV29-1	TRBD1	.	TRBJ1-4	TGCAGCGTTGATCTGGGACAGGGGCATGAAAAACTGTTTTTT	CSVDLGQGHEKLFF
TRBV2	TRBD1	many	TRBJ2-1	TGTGCCAGCAGTGGGCAGGGGGCGCCGGGCAATGAGCAGTTCTTC	CASSGQGAPGNEQFF
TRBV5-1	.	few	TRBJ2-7	TGCGCCAGCAGCTTGGATGGTGGGTCCGAGCAGTACTTC	CASSLDGGSEQYF
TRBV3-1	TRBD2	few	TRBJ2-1	TGTGCCAGCAGCCAAACTAGCGGGGGGGCCTACAATGAGCAGTTCTTC	CASSQTSGGAYNEQFF
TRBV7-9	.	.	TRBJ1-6	TGTGCCAGCAGCTTATTCTTAGGGGGACCCCTCCACTTT	CASSLFLGGPLHF
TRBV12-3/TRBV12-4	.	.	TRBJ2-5	TGTGCCAGCAGCACGGCAGGGCGGAGAGAGACCCAGTACTTC	CASSTAGRRETQYF
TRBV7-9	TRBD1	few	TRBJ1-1	TGTGCCAGCAGACAGGGGGTGGCCACTGAAGCTTTCTTT	CASRQGVATEAFF
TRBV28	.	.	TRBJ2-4	TGTGCCAAAATCGGGGTATCGCTAGCCAAAAACATTCAGTACTTC	CAKIGVSLAKNIQYF
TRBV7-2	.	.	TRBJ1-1	TGTGCCAGCAGCCCCGGACAGAAGATTGAAGCTTTCTTT	CASSPGQKIEAFF
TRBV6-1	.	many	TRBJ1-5	TGTGCCAGCAGTGAGTTAGGTGGGCCCCAGCATTTT	CASSELGGPQHF
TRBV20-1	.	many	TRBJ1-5	TGCAGTGCTAGGGACATCTATAGCAATCAGCCCCAGCATTTT	CSARDIYSNQPQHF
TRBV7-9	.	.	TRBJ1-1	TGTGCCAGCAGCTTACCTCAGGGTGCGAACACTGAAGCTTTCTTT	CASSLPQGANTEAFF
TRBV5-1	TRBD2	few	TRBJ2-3	TGCGCCAGCAGGAAATTAGCGGGGGGACGGCCAGATACGCAGTATTTT	CASRKLAGGRPDTQYF
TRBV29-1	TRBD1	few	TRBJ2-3	TGCAGCGTGCGACAGGGGGCCACAGATACGCAGTATTTT	CSVRQGATDTQYF
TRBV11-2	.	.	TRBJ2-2	TGTGCCAGCAGCTTCGCCGGGGGCGAGGGGGAGCTGTTTTTT	CASSFAGGEGELFF
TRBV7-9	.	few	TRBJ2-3	TGTGCCAGCAGCTCCCGGGGAAGCGGCCTCACAGATACGCAGTATTTT	CASSSRGSGLTDTQYF
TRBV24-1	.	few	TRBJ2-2	TGTGCCACGGGTAGGGGAGGCGACACCGGGGAGCTGTTTTTT	CATGRGGDTGELFF
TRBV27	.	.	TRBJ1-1	TGTGCCAGCATCAAGTGGGGGGACACTGAAGCTTTCTTT	CASIKWGDTEAFF
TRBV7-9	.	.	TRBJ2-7	TGTGCCAGCAGTCCCCCGGGACTCCCGGACCCCTACGAGCAGTACTTC	CASSPPGLPDPYEQYF
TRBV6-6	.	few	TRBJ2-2	TGTGCCAGCGAAAACTACGGTACCGGGGAGCTGTTTTTT	CASENYGTGELFF
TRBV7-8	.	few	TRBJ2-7	TGTGCCAGCAGCTTAGGAGGGGGCGGGACGATAACCTACGAGCAGTACTTC	CASSLGGGGTITYEQYF
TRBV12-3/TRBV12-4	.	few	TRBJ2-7	TGTGCCAGCAGTTTCGAACAGGGTATAAAGTCCTACGAGCAGTACTTC	CASSFEQGIKSYEQYF
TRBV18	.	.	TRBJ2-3	TGTGCCAGCTCACCGCCCTCCCCGGGGGCTCTTAGCACAGATACGCAGTATTTT	CASSPPSPGALSTDTQYF
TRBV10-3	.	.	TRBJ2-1	TGTGCCATCACCCCCCAGCCCGGGGCCCACAATGAGCAGTTCTTC	CAITPQPGAHNEQFF
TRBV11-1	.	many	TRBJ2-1	TGTGCCAGCAGCTTATCCCTACAGGGTCGTTCCTACAATGAGCAGTTCTTC	CASSLSLQGRSYNEQFF
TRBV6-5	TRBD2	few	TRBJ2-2	TGTGCCAGCAGTTACGGGACTAGCGGGAGCTGGGGCACCGGGGAGCTGTTTTTT	CASSYGTSGSWGTGELFF
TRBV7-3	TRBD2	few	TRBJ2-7	TGTGCCAGCAGCTTAAAAGGCGGGAGCTCCTACGAGCAGTACTTC	CASSLKGGSSYEQYF
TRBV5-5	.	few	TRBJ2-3	TGTGCCAGCAGCCCACCCCCTCAGGGAGCCGATACGCAGTATTTT	CASSPPPQGADTQYF